The T cell receptor (beta chain) under discussion was sequenced for a study of shared clonotypes between healthy human individuals. Study-level results: For naive CD4 cells, roughly 5% of clonotypes were shared across a handful of donors.

This CDR3 is 15 amino acids long. V was trimmed by 3 bases and J by 4 bases, leaving 18 bases between them. The V gene's germline CDR1 is GTSNPN and CDR2 SVGIG (reference sequence). Original handling: ImmunoSEQ only sent back junction sequences with no quality scores, so filtering was done differently. The protocol was immunoSEQ multiplex PCR, while the TCRdb copy is restricted to in-frame clones and leaves out a portion. V, J and clone size derive from that table, while D and trimming were established from the DNA sequence. The sample holds under 1,100,000 clones; 65% to 80% are singletons and the top ten take approximately 1.5%. Remarks on this clone: Its specificity is not known.

Every donor, a Caucasian adult, lived in Nashville, Tennessee. A CD45RA+ naive subset and a CD45RA-negative memory subset were split from CD4+ cells. The clonotype comes from a man between 18 and 35 years old in good health. The J gene is TRBJ1-1, the V gene TRBV30, with D hard to call. What was sequenced was memory CD4+ T cells sorted from blood. Described subset: CD45RA-negative fraction. The CDR3 spells CAWRNPRSPGTEAFF. CDR3 coding DNA: TGTGCCTGGAGGAACCCGAGAAGTCCGGGCACTGAAGCTTTCTTT.